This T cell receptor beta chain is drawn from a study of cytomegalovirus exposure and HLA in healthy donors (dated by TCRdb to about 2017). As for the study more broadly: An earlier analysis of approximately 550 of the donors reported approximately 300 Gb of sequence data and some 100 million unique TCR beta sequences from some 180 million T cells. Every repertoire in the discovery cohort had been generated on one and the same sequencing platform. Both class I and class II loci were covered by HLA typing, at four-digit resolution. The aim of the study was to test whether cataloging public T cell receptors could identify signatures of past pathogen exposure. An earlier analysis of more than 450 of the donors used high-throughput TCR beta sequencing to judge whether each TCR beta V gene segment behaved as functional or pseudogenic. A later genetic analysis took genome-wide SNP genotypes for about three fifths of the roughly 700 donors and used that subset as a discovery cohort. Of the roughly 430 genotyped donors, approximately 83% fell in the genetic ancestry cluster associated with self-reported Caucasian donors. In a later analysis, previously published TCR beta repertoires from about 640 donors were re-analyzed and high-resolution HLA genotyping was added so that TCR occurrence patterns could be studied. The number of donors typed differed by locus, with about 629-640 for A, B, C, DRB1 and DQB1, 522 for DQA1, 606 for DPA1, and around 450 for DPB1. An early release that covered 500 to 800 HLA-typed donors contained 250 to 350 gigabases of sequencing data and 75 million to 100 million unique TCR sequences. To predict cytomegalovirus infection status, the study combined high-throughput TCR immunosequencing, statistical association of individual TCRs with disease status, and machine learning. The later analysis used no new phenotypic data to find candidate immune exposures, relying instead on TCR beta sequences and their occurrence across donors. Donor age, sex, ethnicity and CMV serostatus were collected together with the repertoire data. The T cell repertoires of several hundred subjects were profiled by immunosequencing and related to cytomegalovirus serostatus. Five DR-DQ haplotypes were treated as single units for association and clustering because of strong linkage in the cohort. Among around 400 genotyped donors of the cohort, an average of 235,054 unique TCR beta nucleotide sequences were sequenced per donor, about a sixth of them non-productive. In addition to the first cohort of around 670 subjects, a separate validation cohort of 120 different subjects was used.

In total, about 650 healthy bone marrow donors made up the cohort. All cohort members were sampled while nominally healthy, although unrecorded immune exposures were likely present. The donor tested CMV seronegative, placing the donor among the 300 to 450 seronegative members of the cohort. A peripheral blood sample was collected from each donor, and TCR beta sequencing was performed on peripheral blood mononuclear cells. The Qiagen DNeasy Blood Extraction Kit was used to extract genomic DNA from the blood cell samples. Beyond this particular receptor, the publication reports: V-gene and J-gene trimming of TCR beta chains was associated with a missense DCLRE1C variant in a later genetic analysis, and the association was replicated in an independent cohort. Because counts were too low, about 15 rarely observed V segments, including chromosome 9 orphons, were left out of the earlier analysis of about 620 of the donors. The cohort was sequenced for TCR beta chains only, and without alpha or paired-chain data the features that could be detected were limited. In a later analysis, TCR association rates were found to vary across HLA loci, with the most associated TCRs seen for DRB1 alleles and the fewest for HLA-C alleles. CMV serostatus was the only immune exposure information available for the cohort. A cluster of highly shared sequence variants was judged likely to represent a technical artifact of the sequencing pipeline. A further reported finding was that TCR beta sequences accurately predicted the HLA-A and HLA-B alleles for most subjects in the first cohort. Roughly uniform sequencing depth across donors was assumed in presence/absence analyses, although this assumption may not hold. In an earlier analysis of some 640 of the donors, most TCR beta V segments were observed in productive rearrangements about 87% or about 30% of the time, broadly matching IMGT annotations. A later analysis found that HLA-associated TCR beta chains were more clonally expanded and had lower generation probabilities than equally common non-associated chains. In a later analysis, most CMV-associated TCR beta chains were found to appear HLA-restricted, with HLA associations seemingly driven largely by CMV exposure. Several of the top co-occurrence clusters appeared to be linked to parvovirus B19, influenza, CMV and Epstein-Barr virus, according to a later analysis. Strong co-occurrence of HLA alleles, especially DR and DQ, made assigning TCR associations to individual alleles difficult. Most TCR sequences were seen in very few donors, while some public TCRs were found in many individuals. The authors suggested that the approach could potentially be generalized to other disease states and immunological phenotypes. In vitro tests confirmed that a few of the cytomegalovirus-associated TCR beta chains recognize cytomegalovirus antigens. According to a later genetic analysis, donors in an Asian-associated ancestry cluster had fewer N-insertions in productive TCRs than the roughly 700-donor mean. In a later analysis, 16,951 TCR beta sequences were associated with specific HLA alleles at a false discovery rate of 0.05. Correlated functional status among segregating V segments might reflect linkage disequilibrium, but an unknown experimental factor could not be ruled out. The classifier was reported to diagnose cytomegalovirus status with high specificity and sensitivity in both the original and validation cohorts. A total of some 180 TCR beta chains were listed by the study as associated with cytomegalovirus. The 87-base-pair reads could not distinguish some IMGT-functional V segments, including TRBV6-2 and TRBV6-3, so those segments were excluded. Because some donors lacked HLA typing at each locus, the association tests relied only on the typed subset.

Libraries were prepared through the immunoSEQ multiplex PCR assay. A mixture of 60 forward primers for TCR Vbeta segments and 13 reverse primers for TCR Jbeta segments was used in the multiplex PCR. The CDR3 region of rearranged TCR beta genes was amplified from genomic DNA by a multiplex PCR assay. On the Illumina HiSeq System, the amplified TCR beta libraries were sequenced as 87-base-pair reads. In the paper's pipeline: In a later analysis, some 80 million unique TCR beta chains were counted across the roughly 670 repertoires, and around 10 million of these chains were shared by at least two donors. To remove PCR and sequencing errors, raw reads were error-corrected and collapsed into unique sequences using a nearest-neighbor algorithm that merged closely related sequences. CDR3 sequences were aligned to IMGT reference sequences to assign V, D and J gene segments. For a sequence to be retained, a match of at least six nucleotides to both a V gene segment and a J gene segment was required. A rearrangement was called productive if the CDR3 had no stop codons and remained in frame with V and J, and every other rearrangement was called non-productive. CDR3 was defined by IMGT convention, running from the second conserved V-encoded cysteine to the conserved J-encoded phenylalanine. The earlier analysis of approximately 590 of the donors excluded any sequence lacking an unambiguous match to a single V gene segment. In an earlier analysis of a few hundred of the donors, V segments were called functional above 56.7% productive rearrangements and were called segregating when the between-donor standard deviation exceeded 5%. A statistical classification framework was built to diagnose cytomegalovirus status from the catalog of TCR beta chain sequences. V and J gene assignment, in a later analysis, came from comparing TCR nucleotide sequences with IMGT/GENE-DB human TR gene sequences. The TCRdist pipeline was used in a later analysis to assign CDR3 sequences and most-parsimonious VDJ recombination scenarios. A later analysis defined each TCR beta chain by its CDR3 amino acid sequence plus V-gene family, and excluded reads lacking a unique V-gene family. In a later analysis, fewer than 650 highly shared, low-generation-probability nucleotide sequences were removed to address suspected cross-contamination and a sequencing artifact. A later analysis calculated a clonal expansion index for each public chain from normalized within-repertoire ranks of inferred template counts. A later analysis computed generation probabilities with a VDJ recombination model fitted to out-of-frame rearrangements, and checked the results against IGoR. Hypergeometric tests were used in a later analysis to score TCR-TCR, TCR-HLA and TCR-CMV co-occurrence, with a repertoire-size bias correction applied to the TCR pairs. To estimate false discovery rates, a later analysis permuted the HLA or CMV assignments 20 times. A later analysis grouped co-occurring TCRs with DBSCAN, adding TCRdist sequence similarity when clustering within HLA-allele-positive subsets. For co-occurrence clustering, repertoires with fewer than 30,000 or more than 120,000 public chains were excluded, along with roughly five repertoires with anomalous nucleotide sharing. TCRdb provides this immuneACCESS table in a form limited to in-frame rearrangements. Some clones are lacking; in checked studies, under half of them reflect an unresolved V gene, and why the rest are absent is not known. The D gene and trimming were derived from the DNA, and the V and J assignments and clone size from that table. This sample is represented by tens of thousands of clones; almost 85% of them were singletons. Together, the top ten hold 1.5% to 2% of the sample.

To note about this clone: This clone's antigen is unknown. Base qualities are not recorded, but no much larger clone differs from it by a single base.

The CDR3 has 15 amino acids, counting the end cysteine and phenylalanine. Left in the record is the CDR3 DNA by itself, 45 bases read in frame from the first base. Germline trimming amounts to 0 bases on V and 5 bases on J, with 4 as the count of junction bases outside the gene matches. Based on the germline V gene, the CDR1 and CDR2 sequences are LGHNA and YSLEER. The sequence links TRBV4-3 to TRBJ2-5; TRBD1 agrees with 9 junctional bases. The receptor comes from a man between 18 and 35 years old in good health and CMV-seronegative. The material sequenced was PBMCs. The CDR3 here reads CASSQDYGTGETQYF. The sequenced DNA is TGCGCCAGCAGCCAAGATTACGGGACAGGGGAGACCCAGTACTTC.